These 15 T cell receptor beta chains originate from one sample sequenced in a study of blood T cell repertoires in COVID-19. Assay used: immunoSEQ multiplex PCR; TCRdb lists only in-frame clones, some missing. The sample has fewer than 130,000 clones, 70% to 90% seen once. Sample: peripheral blood. These receptors all stem from a woman in her fifties or sixties with acute or convalescent COVID-19.

The V gene is TRBV6-2 or TRBV6-3, the J gene TRBJ1-1; unclear D gene. V dropped 2 bases and J dropped 4 bases, with 5 bases sitting between them. From germline, CDR1 is MNHEY and CDR2 SVGEGT. The CDR3 runs to 12 residues. CDR3 loop: CASSYRVTEAFF. The CDR3 DNA is TGTGCCAGCAGTTACCGGGTCACTGAAGCTTTCTTT.

The chain combines TRBV5-1 with TRBJ2-7; tentatively, D is TRBD2 (5 bases). The V gene lost 4 bases and the J gene lost 2 bases, with 16 bases spanning the gap. Germline CDR1 reads SGHRS; CDR2 reads YFSETQ. The CDR3 totals 15 residues. CDR3 sequence: CASSPRGQDPYEQYF. The CDR3 nucleotides read TGCGCCAGCAGCCCTCGCGGGCAGGACCCCTACGAGCAGTACTTC.

This chain links TRBV12-2 with TRBJ1-2; the table's D gene call, TRBD1, was not cross checked with the DNA. TRBV12-2 constitutes a pseudogene. The CDR3 loop spans 17 amino acids. This CDR3 is CASRLLGQFLGDYGYTF. CDR3 sequence (DNA): TGTGCAAGTCGCTTACTGGGACAGTTCCTCGGGGACTATGGCTACACCTTC.

As for this clone: Distinct nucleotide sequences in the sample also encode this CDR3. V is TRBV18 and J is TRBJ2-7; 9 bases fit TRBD1. Trimming at V came to 3 bases and at J to 0 bases, leaving 0 bases not matched to a gene. Germline CDR1 KGHSH, CDR2 LQKENI. The CDR3 has 14 residues. In DNA form, the CDR3 reads TGTGCCAGCTCACCGACAGGGGGCTCCTACGAGCAGTACTTC. Its translation: CASSPTGGSYEQYF.

V gene TRBV29-1 combines with J gene TRBJ2-1; a weak D match, TRBD1 (6 bases). V lost 6 bases, J lost 5 bases, and 11 bases lay in between. Germline CDR1 and CDR2: SQVTM and ANQGSEA. This CDR3 region has 12 residues. In DNA, the CDR3 is TGCAGCGTAGATTACAGGGACAATGAGCAGTTCTTC. This translates into CSVDYRDNEQFF.

V usage is TRBV19 and J usage is TRBJ2-1, with 8 bases identical to TRBD2. The V gene's germline CDR1 is LNHDA and CDR2 SQIVND (reference sequence). The CDR3 has 14 residues. With V trimmed by 7 bases and J by 7 bases, 9 bases remained unmatched. The CDR3 loop reads CASTSGSSRNEQFF. CDR3 in DNA: TGTGCCAGTACCAGCGGGAGCTCCCGGAATGAGCAGTTCTTC.

The V call is TRBV11-1, the J call TRBJ2-5; possible D gene TRBD1, 6 bases. The V end lost 3 bases, the J end lost 8 bases, and 13 bases lay between the germline ends. Germline V gives CDR1 SGHAT, CDR2 FQDESV (reference sequence). The CDR3 length is 13 residues. The CDR3 coding sequence is TGTGCCAGCAGCTTGGACAGCAAGAGAACCCAGTACTTC. Translated, it gives CASSLDSKRTQYF.

This chain joins TRBV7-9 and TRBJ1-1; D remains ambiguous. V lost 5 bases, J lost 1 base, and 14 bases lay in between. The CDR3 totals 15 residues. The germline CDR1 and CDR2 sequences are SEHNR and FQNEAQ (reference sequence). This CDR3 reads CASSPRGLRNTEAFF. The DNA for the CDR3 is TGTGCCAGCAGCCCGCGAGGACTCAGGAACACTGAAGCTTTCTTT.

This chain connects TRBV4-1 to TRBJ2-3, with 11 bases matching TRBD2. The CDR3 is 18 amino acids. The junction had 9 bases not matched to a gene; V was cut back by 2 bases and J by 2 bases. Germline V gives CDR1 MGHRA, CDR2 YSYEKL. CDR3 region: CASSQTSGSPPITDTQYF. CDR3 DNA sequence: TGCGCCAGCAGCCAAACTAGCGGGAGTCCCCCCATCACAGATACGCAGTATTTT.

The genes are TRBV10-3 and TRBJ1-6; tentative D call: TRBD1 (5 bases). The CDR3 is 14 residues long. V gave up 2 bases and J gave up 6 bases, with 8 bases separating them. Germline V gene data show CDR1 as ENHRY and CDR2 as SYGVKD. CDR3 residues: CAISEAGPNSPLHF. The CDR3 DNA reads TGTGCCATCAGTGAGGCAGGGCCTAATTCACCCCTCCACTTT.

This chain links TRBV19 with TRBJ1-4; 9 nucleotides match TRBD1. Germline lookup yields CDR1 LNHDA and CDR2 SQIVND (reference sequence). The length of the CDR3 is 13 residues. V was pared by 10 bases and J by 8 bases, with 8 bases of the junction left unmatched. In nucleotides, the CDR3 is TGTGCCACTCGGGGACAGGGATTAGAAAAACTGTTTTTT. Translation: CATRGQGLEKLFF.

The V gene is TRBV27, the J gene TRBJ1-3; 9 bases match TRBD1. Germline trimming cut 3 bases from V and 3 bases from J; bases unmatched to any gene: 3. This CDR3 is 15 amino acids long. CDR1 and CDR2 (germline): MNHEY, SMNVEV (reference sequence). In nucleotides, the CDR3 is TGTGCCAGCAGTTTGGGGACAGGGAGTGGAAACACCATATATTTT. Protein: CASSLGTGSGNTIYF.

The genes are TRBV25-1 and TRBJ1-1, with D uncertain. CDR1 MGHDK and CDR2 SYGVNS come from the germline V gene. CDR3 length: 13 residues. The ends were cut back, 4 bases at V and 0 bases at J, with 6 bases in the middle. The CDR3 DNA reads as TGTGCCAGCAGTGGGAGTTTGAACACTGAAGCTTTCTTT. Its translation is CASSGSLNTEAFF.

The V gene is TRBV3-1 (or the pseudogene TRBV3-2), the J gene TRBJ1-1, with D perhaps TRBD1 (6 bases). CDR3 size: 18 residues. V gave up 3 bases and J gave up 4 bases, with 24 bases separating them. Germline-derived CDR1 and CDR2 are LGHDT and YNNKEL (reference sequence). CDR3 in amino acids: CASSHESFITGSGTEAFF. The DNA of the CDR3 is TGTGCCAGCAGCCATGAGAGCTTTATTACAGGGAGTGGCACTGAAGCTTTCTTT.

The rearrangement joins TRBV7-9 to TRBJ2-7; possibly TRBD2 for D (5 bases). Germline CDR1 and CDR2: SEHNR and FQNEAQ (reference sequence). The V gene lost 5 bases and the J gene lost 0 bases, with 20 bases spanning the gap. This CDR3 comprises 17 residues. For the CDR3, the DNA is TGTGCCAGCAGCCCCATTATCGAGGACTTGGGCTCCTACGAGCAGTACTTC. It is translated as CASSPIIEDLGSYEQYF.